A selection of T cell receptor beta chains follows, all from one sample in a study of shared clonotypes between healthy human individuals. TCRdb keeps only in-frame clones here, not all; method: immunoSEQ multiplex PCR. The profile shows roughly 1,800,000 clones, about 95% of them singletons. Sample: naive CD8+ T cells sorted from blood. Source of these receptors: a man between 18 and 29 years old in good health. CDR3s leave out the opening cysteine and the closing phenylalanine or tryptophan. A D gene is named only where the DNA matches it firmly. Expanded clones get a size class; other rows say once, few or many, or leave the size out.

d_gene: NA; j_gene: TRBJ1-2; len: 12; abundance: once; v_gene: TRBV7-2; CDR3aa: ASSLSQVNYGYT
d_gene: NA; j_gene: TRBJ2-7; len: 14; abundance: NA; v_gene: TRBV19; CDR3aa: ASSIGRSGDSYEQY
d_gene: NA; j_gene: TRBJ2-7; len: 10; abundance: NA; v_gene: TRBV5-4; CDR3aa: ASSFWGSEQY
d_gene: NA; j_gene: TRBJ1-2; len: 13; abundance: NA; v_gene: TRBV19; CDR3aa: ASSIVGETFYGYT
d_gene: NA; j_gene: TRBJ2-2; len: 12; abundance: NA; v_gene: TRBV27; CDR3aa: ASLPQGWTGELF
d_gene: NA; j_gene: TRBJ2-3; len: 13; abundance: NA; v_gene: TRBV30; CDR3aa: AWSVAGAGLDTQY
d_gene: NA; j_gene: TRBJ1-5; len: 11; abundance: NA; v_gene: TRBV5-1; CDR3aa: ASSLTSGETQH
d_gene: NA; j_gene: TRBJ2-1; len: 11; abundance: NA; v_gene: TRBV11-2; CDR3aa: ASSLTYGNEQF
d_gene: NA; j_gene: TRBJ2-5; len: 14; abundance: once; v_gene: TRBV7-9; CDR3aa: ASSLVGGASVETQY
d_gene: NA; j_gene: TRBJ1-1; len: 11; abundance: NA; v_gene: TRBV6-1; CDR3aa: ASSGSGTPEAF
d_gene: NA; j_gene: TRBJ1-2; len: 15; abundance: NA; v_gene: TRBV25-1; CDR3aa: ASSSSKTQRANYGYT
d_gene: NA; j_gene: TRBJ1-2; len: 13; abundance: NA; v_gene: TRBV29-1; CDR3aa: SVEDPQLLLYGYT
d_gene: NA; j_gene: TRBJ1-3; len: 12; abundance: NA; v_gene: TRBV27; CDR3aa: ASSWGGPGNTIY
d_gene: NA; j_gene: TRBJ1-2; len: 15; abundance: once; v_gene: TRBV4-1; CDR3aa: ASSQVPSGGANYGYT
d_gene: TRBD2; j_gene: TRBJ2-1; len: 13; abundance: NA; v_gene: TRBV2; CDR3aa: ASSDYAGVGDEQF
d_gene: NA; j_gene: TRBJ1-1; len: 12; abundance: NA; v_gene: TRBV30; CDR3aa: AWSIQNPNTEAF
d_gene: TRBD2; j_gene: TRBJ2-3; len: 14; abundance: NA; v_gene: TRBV29-1; CDR3aa: SVVLISAGRADTQY
d_gene: NA; j_gene: TRBJ1-1; len: 12; abundance: once; v_gene: TRBV28; CDR3aa: ASSSPGMNTEAF
d_gene: NA; j_gene: TRBJ2-1; len: 13; abundance: NA; v_gene: TRBV5-1; CDR3aa: ASSLNGFFRDEQF